Listed below are T cell receptor beta chains from one sample, sequenced in a study of T cells in Graves' hyperthyroidism and ophthalmopathy. TCRdb used MiXCR to reprocess the multiplex PCR reads, holding one entry per CDR3 protein. Of around 700,000 distinct CDR3 sequences detected, under 20% appear once; the ten largest clones hold approximately 15%. The sample was blood. Receptor source: a woman aged 45-60 years with Graves' hyperthyroidism that later progressed to Graves' ophthalmopathy. CDR3s leave out the opening cysteine and the closing phenylalanine or tryptophan.

j_call: TRBJ2-3; v_call: TRBV5-1; cdr3_aa: ASRGSGGDTQY
j_call: TRBJ2-5; v_call: TRBV29-1; cdr3_aa: SGRGSQETQY
j_call: TRBJ2-1; v_call: TRBV9; cdr3_aa: ASSVGRTSGGVWYNEQF
j_call: TRBJ1-4; v_call: TRBV27; cdr3_aa: ASSLSGLDEKLF
j_call: TRBJ1-6; v_call: TRBV27; cdr3_aa: ASSLRAPSAGSPLH
j_call: TRBJ2-7; v_call: TRBV27; cdr3_aa: ASSGGHSYEQY
j_call: TRBJ2-1; v_call: TRBV7-6; cdr3_aa: ASTREPAHYNEQF
j_call: TRBJ1-3; v_call: TRBV5-6; cdr3_aa: ASSLYSTVGNTIY
j_call: TRBJ2-3; v_call: TRBV3-1; cdr3_aa: ASSQGAGGAPLDTQY
j_call: TRBJ1-1; v_call: TRBV19; cdr3_aa: ASSEGTAEAF
j_call: TRBJ2-1; v_call: TRBV9; cdr3_aa: ASSVARAGAGGYNEQF
j_call: TRBJ1-1; v_call: TRBV20-1; cdr3_aa: SASPGTGNTEAF
j_call: TRBJ2-7; v_call: TRBV20-1; cdr3_aa: SASPGQGKDEQY
j_call: TRBJ2-3; v_call: TRBV7-3; cdr3_aa: ASSLLGGSSQSFGTDTQY
j_call: TRBJ1-5; v_call: TRBV3-1; cdr3_aa: ASSQDLAGGQPQH
j_call: TRBJ2-1; v_call: TRBV7-9; cdr3_aa: ASSSGHPALYNEQF
j_call: TRBJ1-2; v_call: TRBV19; cdr3_aa: ASIRQGASGYGYT
j_call: TRBJ1-5; v_call: TRBV18; cdr3_aa: ASSANVDRGGNQPQH
j_call: TRBJ1-5; v_call: TRBV27; cdr3_aa: ASSPTSDASSNQPQH
j_call: TRBJ1-4; v_call: TRBV20-1; cdr3_aa: SASTGDGTNEKLF
j_call: TRBJ1-3; v_call: TRBV12-3/TRBV12-4; cdr3_aa: ASSFMVRLSGNTIY
j_call: TRBJ1-3; v_call: TRBV5-1; cdr3_aa: ASSLDGVIGNTIY
j_call: TRBJ2-3; v_call: TRBV9; cdr3_aa: ASSVGYTLEGEDTQY
j_call: TRBJ2-2; v_call: TRBV3-1; cdr3_aa: ASSQVPSDPGELF
j_call: TRBJ1-5; v_call: TRBV5-8; cdr3_aa: ASSSGTQLSNQPQH